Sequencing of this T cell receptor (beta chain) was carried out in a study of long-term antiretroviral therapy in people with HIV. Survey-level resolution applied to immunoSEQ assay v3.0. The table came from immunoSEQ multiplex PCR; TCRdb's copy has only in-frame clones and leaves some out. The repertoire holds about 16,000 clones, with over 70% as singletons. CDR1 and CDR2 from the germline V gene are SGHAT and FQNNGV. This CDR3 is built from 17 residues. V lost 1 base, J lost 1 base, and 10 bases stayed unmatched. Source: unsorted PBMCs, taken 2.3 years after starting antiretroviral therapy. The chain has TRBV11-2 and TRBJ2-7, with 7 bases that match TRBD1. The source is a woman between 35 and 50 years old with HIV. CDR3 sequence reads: CASSLVGEGASSYEQYF. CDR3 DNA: TGTGCCAGCAGCTTAGTCGGAGAGGGGGCAAGTTCCTACGAGCAGTACTTC.